The following is a T cell receptor (beta chain) sequence with its context. Repertoires were generated with immunoSEQ multiplex PCR, while TCRdb's copy carries only in-frame clones and drops some. The sample has over 25,000 clones, 90% to 95% seen once. The sample belongs to a study of T cells in localized non-small cell lung cancer. CDR1 and CDR2 from the germline V gene are MGHDK and SYGVNS. CDR3 length equals 16 residues. V lost 4 bases and J lost 6; bases outside the gene matches: 13. The clonotype originates from a man aged 35 to 70 with stage II lung adenocarcinoma. This sequence joins TRBV25-1 and TRBJ2-7; 9 nucleotides agree with TRBD1. The sequenced sample was PBMCs, obtained before any cancer treatment. The CDR3 spells CASSVQWTGDRREQYF. Here the CDR3 DNA reads TGTGCCAGCAGTGTTCAATGGACAGGGGACAGGCGCGAGCAGTACTTC.